These 27 T cell receptor beta chains were all obtained from the same sample, sequenced in a study of CD8+ T cells in alopecia areata. Sequencing used cDNA as its template, made by extracting RNA and reverse transcribing it. Only in-frame clones appear in the TCRdb table, and some are missing; sequencing was by immunoSEQ multiplex PCR. The profile shows 180,000 or so clones, around 49% of them singletons. Noted treatment: oral pan-JAK inhibitor, 5-10 mg twice daily. The starting material was CD8+ T cells sorted from blood, obtained around week 52, from a patient treated with tofacitinib. The receptors come from a human donor with alopecia areata.

This rearrangement joins TRBV29-1 to TRBJ2-1; a weak D match, TRBD1 (6 bases). V lost 5 bases to trimming and J lost 8 bases, with 7 bases between them. Germline CDR1 SQVTM, CDR2 ANQGSEA. This CDR3 is built from 10 residues. CDR3 residues: CSVRTDEQFF. Written as DNA, the CDR3 is TGCAGCGTTAGGACAGATGAGCAGTTCTTC.

The V and J genes are TRBV29-1 and TRBJ1-2; the D gene is possibly TRBD1 (5 bases). Germline CDR1 is SQVTM and CDR2 is ANQGSEA. The CDR3 spans 12 residues. V lost 3 bases and J lost 6, with 11 bases in between. Here the CDR3 DNA reads TGCAGCGTTGATGGAGGGGTGGATGGCTACACCTTC. Amino acid sequence: CSVDGGVDGYTF.

The rearrangement joins TRBV7-9 to TRBJ2-1, with a possible D match to TRBD2 (6 bases). V lost 4 bases, J lost 10 bases, and 11 bases lay in between. Germline CDR1 reads SEHNR; CDR2 reads FQNEAQ (reference sequence). This CDR3 is 12 amino acids long. CDR3 sequence reads: CASSSSVLEQFF. The CDR3 DNA sequence: TGTGCCAGCAGCTCTAGCGTACTCGAGCAGTTCTTC. Looking up the rest from reference TRBV7-9 and TRBJ2-1 gives the full variable domain: DTGVSQNPRHKITKRGQNVTFRCDPISEHNRLYWYRQTLGQGPEFLTYFQNEAQLEKSRLLSDRFSAERPKGSFSTLEIQRTEQGDSAMYLCASSSSVLEQFFGPGTRLTVL.

This clone was found a few times. This rearrangement joins TRBV4-2 to TRBJ2-6; the match to TRBD1 covers 10 bases. In germline, CDR1 is LGHNA, CDR2 YNFKEQ. V gave up 0 bases and J gave up 5 bases; unmatched junction bases: 4. The CDR3 covers 17 residues. CDR3 DNA sequence: TGTGCCAGCAGCCAAGAGGGACAGGGGAGAAGGGCCAACGTCCTGACTTTC. It translates to CASSQEGQGRRANVLTF.

This chain uses TRBV6-5 with TRBJ2-3; 9 positions match TRBD1. CDR1 MNHEY and CDR2 SVGAGI come from the germline V gene. There are 15 residues in the CDR3. J was trimmed by 3 bases and V by 2 bases; bases with no gene match: 3. CDR3: CASSYTGGPTDTQYF. The CDR3 DNA follows: TGTGCCAGCAGTTACACAGGGGGCCCGACAGATACGCAGTATTTT.

This chain connects TRBV5-1 to TRBJ2-2, with 8 bases identical to TRBD1. The length of the CDR3 is 15 residues. CDR1 and CDR2 (germline): SGHRS, YFSETQ. J lost 1 base, V lost 2 bases, and 1 base had no gene match. The CDR3 DNA sequence: TGCGCCAGCAGCTTCGACAGGGGGAACACCGGGGAGCTGTTTTTT. Residues: CASSFDRGNTGELFF.

This clone was seen only a few times. The V and J genes are TRBV13 and TRBJ1-2; 7 bases match TRBD1. CDR3 length: 14 residues. Germline CDR1 is PRHDT and CDR2 is FYEKMQ (reference sequence). Trimming cost V 5 bases and J 2 bases; bases outside gene matches: 5. The CDR3 DNA reads TGTGCCAGCAGCAAAGGACAGGAAAACTATGGCTACACCTTC. Translated: CASSKGQENYGYTF.

This rearrangement joins TRBV5-6 to TRBJ1-2, with D tentatively TRBD1 (6 bases). Trimming stripped 4 bases from V and 4 bases from J, with 11 bases between. The CDR3 spans 13 residues. Germline assignment: CDR1 SGHDT and CDR2 YYEEEE. This CDR3 is CASSAQGGYGYTF. The DNA of the CDR3 is TGTGCCAGCAGCGCCCAAGGGGGCTATGGCTACACCTTC. Drawing the rest from reference TRBV5-6 and TRBJ1-2, the complete variable domain is DAGVTQSPTHLIKTRGQQVTLRCSPKSGHDTVSWYQQALGQGPQFIFQYYEEEERQRGNFPDRFSGHQFPNYSSELNVNALLLGDSALYLCASSAQGGYGYTFGSGTRLTVV.

The J gene is TRBJ2-7, the V gene TRBV5-1; 7 bases agree with TRBD2. The germline V gene has CDR1 SGHRS and CDR2 YFSETQ. Trimming cost V 5 bases and J 2 bases; bases outside gene matches: 1. This CDR3 comprises 12 residues. The CDR3 loop is CASRAGAYEQYF. The CDR3 nucleotides are TGCGCCAGCAGGGCGGGGGCCTACGAGCAGTACTTC. The full variable domain, its missing parts supplied by reference TRBV5-1 and TRBJ2-7, is KAGVTQTPRYLIKTRGQQVTLSCSPISGHRSVSWYQQTPGQGLQFLFEYFSETQRNKGNFPGRFSGRQFSNSRSEMNVSTLELGDSALYLCASRAGAYEQYFGPGTRLTVT.

This clone was found a few times. This rearrangement joins TRBV27 to TRBJ2-1; 9 nucleotides line up with TRBD1. The V gene end was trimmed by 7 bases and the J gene end by 0 bases; junction bases not matched to a gene: 1. Looked up from germline, CDR1 is MNHEY and CDR2 is SMNVEV (reference sequence). This CDR3 contains 14 residues. CDR3 sequence (DNA): TGTGCCAGCAAGACAGGGGGCTCCTACAATGAGCAGTTCTTC. Translating it yields CASKTGGSYNEQFF.

J is TRBJ1-1 and V is TRBV19, with D tentatively TRBD1 (5 bases). The CDR3 sequence is 13 residues long. CDR1 and CDR2 from the germline V gene are LNHDA and SQIVND (reference sequence). V was cut by 6 bases and J by 5 bases, with 13 bases left in between. The CDR3 loop reads CASSYLGGTEAFF. For the CDR3, the DNA is TGTGCCAGTAGCTATTTGGGGGGGACTGAAGCTTTCTTT.

This clone showed up just once. The CDR3 DNA sequence: TGTGCCAGCAGCGTCTACGGGGGGGCAGATACGCAGTATTTT. It encodes CASSVYGGADTQYF. This chain uses TRBV9 with TRBJ2-3; TRBD2 matches at 8 bases. The CDR3 has 14 residues. Trimming removed 2 bases from V and 4 bases from J; junction bases left unmatched: 3. CDR1 is SGDLS, CDR2 YYNGEE, per germline. The variable domain in full, with the rest retrieved from reference TRBV9 and TRBJ2-3, is DSGVTQTPKHLITATGQRVTLRCSPRSGDLSVYWYQQSLDQGLQFLIQYYNGEERAKGNILERFSAQQFPDLHSELNLSSLELGDSALYFCASSVYGGADTQYFGPGTRLTVL.

The chain is built from TRBV5-6 and TRBJ1-5; D ambiguous. The CDR3 is 14 amino acids. Germline V gene data show CDR1 as SGHDT and CDR2 as YYEEEE. The V and J ends lost 4 bases and 7 bases respectively, with 15 bases between them. This CDR3 reads CASSPWKVQQPQHF. CDR3 bases: TGTGCCAGCAGCCCGTGGAAGGTACAGCAGCCCCAGCATTTT.

In this sample, this clone turned up a few times. V is TRBV2 and J is TRBJ2-5; D gene unclear. Per the germline V gene, CDR1 is SNHLY and CDR2 is FYNNEI. The CDR3 extends over 13 amino acids. The V end was cut by 8 bases, the J end by 1 base, with 11 bases between. CDR3 nucleotides: TGTGCCAGCGGATGGGTCGGCCAAGAGACCCAGTACTTC. Translated: CASGWVGQETQYF.

This clone was seen only a few times. The rearrangement links TRBV5-1 to TRBJ2-3; possibly TRBD1 for D (6 bases). Trimming shortened V by 7 bases and J by 2 bases, and 8 bases separated the two germline ends. The CDR3 loop spans 12 amino acids. The V gene's germline CDR1 is SGHRS and CDR2 YFSETQ. The CDR3 nucleotides are TGCGCCAGCTACAGGGACACAGATACGCAGTATTTT. As protein: CASYRDTDTQYF.

The chain is built from TRBV4-3 and TRBJ1-4, with D possibly TRBD1 on 5 matching bases. CDR3 length: 16 residues. The V gene lost 2 bases and the J gene lost 3 bases, with 13 bases spanning the gap. CDR1 is LGHNA, CDR2 YSLEER, per germline. CDR3 residues: CASSQTAAGPNEKLFF. The CDR3 coding sequence is TGCGCCAGCAGCCAAACTGCCGCGGGACCTAATGAAAAACTGTTTTTT.

This chain connects TRBV5-4 to TRBJ2-2; perhaps TRBD1 as D (5 bases). The CDR3 consists of 13 residues. With 4 bases removed from V and 4 bases from J, the gap between germline ends came to 8 bases. The germline gives CDR1 SGHNT, CDR2 YYREEE (reference sequence). CDR3 sequence reads: CASSPRGTGELFF. The CDR3 DNA reads as TGTGCCAGCAGCCCTAGGGGCACCGGGGAGCTGTTTTTT.

The chain has TRBV10-3 and TRBJ2-7; 12 nucleotides agree with TRBD2. J gave up 3 bases and V 0 bases, and 3 bases lay outside the gene matches. The V gene's germline CDR1 is ENHRY and CDR2 SYGVKD. The CDR3 runs 16 residues. This CDR3 is CAISESSTSGGYEQYF. As DNA, the CDR3 is TGTGCCATCAGTGAGTCCTCGACTAGCGGGGGCTACGAGCAGTACTTC.

There are a few counts of this clone. The chain links TRBV4-2 to TRBJ2-1, with 8 nucleotides matching TRBD1. The germline V gene encodes CDR1 LGHNA and CDR2 YNFKEQ. The CDR3 is 15 residues long. The V gene end was trimmed by 1 base and the J gene end by 7 bases; junction bases not matched to a gene: 6. This CDR3 reads CASSQGQGNINEQFF. DNA for the CDR3: TGTGCCAGCAGCCAAGGACAGGGGAACATTAATGAGCAGTTCTTC.

This clone was detected only once. The chain employs TRBV5-4 and TRBJ1-1; D remains ambiguous. There are 12 residues in the CDR3. CDR1 SGHNT and CDR2 YYREEE come from the germline V gene (reference sequence). V was cut by 0 bases and J by 6 bases, with 6 bases left in between. CDR3 sequence: CASSLGESEAFF. CDR3 in DNA: TGTGCCAGCAGCTTGGGGGAGTCTGAAGCTTTCTTT. Filled out from reference TRBV5-4 and TRBJ1-1, the complete variable domain reads ETGVTQSPTHLIKTRGQQVTLRCSSQSGHNTVSWYQQALGQGPQFIFQYYREEENGRGNFPPRFSGLQFPNYSSELNVNALELDDSALYLCASSLGESEAFFGQGTRLTVV.

The rearrangement links TRBV19 to TRBJ1-2, with 10 nucleotides matching TRBD1. Germline V gives CDR1 LNHDA, CDR2 SQIVND (reference sequence). Trimming at V came to 7 bases and at J to 4 bases, leaving 15 bases not matched to a gene. This CDR3 has 17 amino acids. The CDR3 DNA reads TGTGCCAGTACTGTTCTAACCGGGACAGGGGACGTCTATGGCTACACCTTC. This gives the protein CASTVLTGTGDVYGYTF. Looking up the rest from reference TRBV19 and TRBJ1-2 gives the full variable domain: DGGITQSPKYLFRKEGQNVTLSCEQNLNHDAMYWYRQDPGQGLRLIYYSQIVNDFQKGDIAEGYSVSREKKESFPLTVTSAQKNPTAFYLCASTVLTGTGDVYGYTFGSGTRLTVV.

This clone was detected a few times. The chain employs TRBV10-3 and TRBJ2-3; the D is unclear. Germline V lookup: CDR1 ENHRY, CDR2 SYGVKD. CDR3 size: 11 residues. V lost 8 bases to trimming and J lost 2 bases, with 5 bases between them. In DNA form, the CDR3 reads TGTGCCATCCAAAACACAGATACGCAGTATTTT. Protein sequence: CAIQNTDTQYF.

This chain joins TRBV11-2 and TRBJ2-1; 9 bases match TRBD1. The germline CDR1 and CDR2 sequences are SGHAT and FQNNGV. CDR3 length: 16 amino acids. With V trimmed by 1 base and J by 8 bases, 9 bases remained unmatched. CDR3 bases: TGTGCCAGCAGCTTAGGAGTAGACAGGGGGTTGGATGAGCAGTTCTTC. This translates into CASSLGVDRGLDEQFF.

This chain uses TRBV6-5 with TRBJ1-5; TRBD1 matches 10 bases. The junction had 2 bases not matched to a gene; V was cut back by 6 bases and J by 3 bases. CDR1 and CDR2 (germline): MNHEY, SVGAGI. This CDR3 is 14 amino acids long. The CDR3 loop is CASSRQGANQPQHF. The CDR3, as DNA: TGTGCCAGCAGCCGACAGGGGGCCAATCAGCCCCAGCATTTT.

The rearrangement uses TRBV4-1 and TRBJ2-1; D not resolved. This CDR3 contains 13 residues. Germline CDR1 MGHRA, CDR2 YSYEKL. The V gene lost 4 bases and the J gene lost 7 bases, with 11 bases spanning the gap. The CDR3 reads CASSRPTSNEQFF. The CDR3 bases are TGCGCCAGCAGCCGTCCGACATCAAATGAGCAGTTCTTC.

This chain joins TRBV6-6 and TRBJ1-4, with D possibly matching TRBD1 (6 bases). The CDR3 has 13 amino acids. Germline assignment: CDR1 MNHNY and CDR2 SVGAGI (reference sequence). V lost 8 bases and J 5 bases, leaving 12 bases between the germline ends. CDR3 in DNA: TGTGCCAGCCTTCTGGGGGGCAATGAAAAACTGTTTTTT. Protein sequence: CASLLGGNEKLFF.

This chain links TRBV7-9 with TRBJ1-2; the D is unclear. The CDR3 is made up of 16 amino acids. Trimming took off 0 bases at V and 2 bases at J, with 13 bases between the two ends. Germline CDR1 SEHNR, CDR2 FQNEAQ (reference sequence). In DNA, the CDR3 is TGTGCCAGCAGCTTAGCCCCTTCATCCGAGAACTATGGCTACACCTTC. Protein sequence: CASSLAPSSENYGYTF.